The 15 T cell receptor beta chains below come from one sample, sequenced in a study of identical twins. From the 5' RACE reads, TCRdb called clonotypes with MiXCR, one entry per CDR3 protein. Of under 300,000 distinct CDR3 sequences in the sample, 11% to 15% were seen once. Sequenced sample: memory (CD45RO+) T cells sorted from blood. The receptors originated from a woman younger than 30 in good health.

This clonotype was seen more than once but under ten times. The chain employs TRBV27 and TRBJ2-7; TRBD1 aligns across 7 bases. Germline V gene sequence: CDR1 MNHEY, CDR2 SMNVEV (reference sequence). The CDR3 has 13 residues. V was pared by 6 bases and J by 1 base, with 3 bases of the junction left unmatched. The CDR3 loop is CASSGQESYEQYF. The CDR3 region has the DNA TGTGCCAGCAGCGGACAGGAATCCTACGAGCAGTACTTC.

In its sample, this clonotype was seen a few times. The rearrangement links TRBV12-3 or TRBV12-4 to TRBJ1-5; no clear D gene. This CDR3 spans 13 amino acids. The V end was cut by 3 bases, the J end by 5 bases, with 8 bases between. Here the CDR3 DNA reads TGTGCCAGCAGTTTCACGCGAGATCAGCCCCAGCATTTT. This codes for CASSFTRDQPQHF.

This clonotype was seen a handful of times. V gene TRBV12-3 or TRBV12-4 combines with J gene TRBJ1-2, with a tentative D call TRBD1 (6 bases). Trimming pared 6 bases from V and 10 bases from J, leaving 15 bases between. CDR3 size: 12 residues. CDR3 nucleotides: TGTGCCAGCAGCCTGATGACAGGTCCCTACACCTTC. Amino acids: CASSLMTGPYTF.

This clonotype occurred many times. The chain carries TRBV5-5 and TRBJ2-5; the D is unclear. With 1 base removed from V and 5 bases from J, the gap between germline ends came to 9 bases. There are 13 residues in the CDR3. Germline-derived CDR1 and CDR2 are SGHKS and YYEKEE (reference sequence). The CDR3 DNA reads as TGTGCCAGCAGCTTGTCGGGTGGGGAGACCCAGTACTTC. It encodes CASSLSGGETQYF. The whole variable domain, filled in from reference TRBV5-5 and TRBJ2-5, reads DAGVTQSPTHLIKTRGQQVTLRCSPISGHKSVSWYQQVLGQGPQFIFQYYEKEERGRGNFPDRFSARQFPNYSSELNVNALLLGDSALYLCASSLSGGETQYFGPGTRLLVL.

The sample holds many counts of this clonotype. The chain combines TRBV4-2 with TRBJ2-1, with D perhaps matching TRBD1 (6 bases). The V end lost 4 bases, the J end lost 6 bases, and 16 bases lay between the germline ends. Germline V gives CDR1 LGHNA, CDR2 YNFKEQ. The CDR3 extends over 15 amino acids. The DNA of the CDR3 is TGTGCCAGCAGCCCACAGGGTCTAGTGAGCAATGAGCAGTTCTTC. It is translated as CASSPQGLVSNEQFF.

The V and J genes are TRBV5-4 and TRBJ2-5, with D possibly being TRBD2 (6 bases). This CDR3 comprises 15 residues. Trimming left V 4 bases short and J 1 base short, with 14 bases between. CDR1 and CDR2 from the germline V gene are SGHNT and YYREEE (reference sequence). CDR3 nucleotide sequence: TGTGCCAGCAGCCTAATGAGCGGGCTCCAAGAGACCCAGTACTTC. Translated, it gives CASSLMSGLQETQYF.

CDR3 in DNA: TGCAGCGTTTTACCCAGGGACGGATTGGGGACCCAGCATTTT. Protein product: CSVLPRDGLGTQHF. The genes are TRBV29-1 and TRBJ1-5; D perhaps matches TRBD1 (5 bases). The ends were cut back, 5 bases at V and 11 bases at J, with 22 bases in the middle. This CDR3 is built from 14 residues. CDR1 is SQVTM, CDR2 ANQGSEA, per germline.

This clonotype appeared a few times. The CDR3 DNA reads TGTGCCAGCAGCTTGGACGGCAGGGGGCATAAGGGAGACACTGAAGCTTTCTTT. Protein sequence: CASSLDGRGHKGDTEAFF. The rearrangement joins TRBV5-6 to TRBJ1-1; TRBD1 matches 8 bases. From germline, CDR1 is SGHDT and CDR2 YYEEEE. The V and J ends lost 0 bases and 3 bases, in that order; junction bases with no gene match: 13. This CDR3 has 18 residues. Full variable domain (remainder filled in from reference TRBV5-6 and TRBJ1-1): DAGVTQSPTHLIKTRGQQVTLRCSPKSGHDTVSWYQQALGQGPQFIFQYYEEEERQRGNFPDRFSGHQFPNYSSELNVNALLLGDSALYLCASSLDGRGHKGDTEAFFGQGTRLTVV.

This clonotype was detected many times. V and J are TRBV29-1 and TRBJ1-2; D uncertain. This CDR3 comprises 12 residues. Germline V gives CDR1 SQVTM, CDR2 ANQGSEA. Between the trimmed V and J ends, which lost 4 bases and 3 bases, there was a span of 9 bases. CDR3 loop: CSVGQRDYGYTF. The CDR3 DNA reads TGCAGCGTTGGGCAGCGTGACTATGGCTACACCTTC.

This chain joins TRBV4-2 and TRBJ2-7; D is unclear. Germline CDR1 LGHNA, CDR2 YNFKEQ. The V end lost 3 bases, the J end lost 8 bases, and 20 bases lay between the germline ends. The CDR3 extends over 15 amino acids. The CDR3 loop reads CASSQPGPSRAQQYF. The DNA for the CDR3 is TGTGCCAGCAGCCAGCCAGGTCCTTCTAGGGCACAGCAGTACTTC.

The table lists this clonotype with a few counts. The gene calls are TRBV12-3 or TRBV12-4 and TRBJ2-1; TRBD2 is a possible D gene (7 bases). The CDR3 contains 15 residues. Between the trimmed V and J ends, which lost 4 bases and 4 bases, there was a span of 14 bases. The CDR3 sequence: CASSWKGGGYNEQFF. The CDR3 DNA is TGTGCCAGCAGTTGGAAGGGGGGGGGATACAATGAGCAGTTCTTC.

This chain links TRBV5-6 with TRBJ2-5; D is unresolved. CDR1 and CDR2 from the germline V gene are SGHDT and YYEEEE. The CDR3 covers 13 residues. V lost 2 bases and J lost 5, with 10 bases in between. The CDR3 sequence: CASSFRSWETQYF. The CDR3 DNA reads TGTGCCAGCAGCTTTCGGTCTTGGGAGACCCAGTACTTC.

The CDR3 sequence is CASSLGQGAFGDTQYF. CDR3 DNA: TGCGCCAGCAGCTTGGGACAGGGGGCTTTTGGAGATACGCAGTATTTT. This chain links TRBV5-1 with TRBJ2-3, with 10 nucleotides matching TRBD1. Trimming at V came to 0 bases and at J to 5 bases, leaving 6 bases not matched to a gene. This CDR3 comprises 16 residues. Per germline, CDR1 SGHRS and CDR2 YFSETQ.

This clonotype was recorded many times. Its ends do not fully match the called genes, so a read error is possible. This chain links TRBV9 with TRBJ2-7; 7 nucleotides line up with TRBD1. The CDR3 sequence is 13 residues long. Germline CDR1 reads SGDLS; CDR2 reads YYNGEE. CDR3 amino acids: CASSSYDRDGLDF. The CDR3 nucleotides are TGTGCCAGCAGCTCTTATGACAGGGATGGGCTGGACTTC.

The V gene is TRBV18, the J gene TRBJ2-7, with D tentatively TRBD1 (6 bases). Germline V lookup: CDR1 KGHSH, CDR2 LQKENI. The CDR3 length is 13 residues. V was pared by 5 bases and J by 3 bases, with 11 bases between. CDR3 residues: CASSKQGGYEQYF. CDR3 sequence (DNA): TGTGCCAGCTCAAAACAGGGCGGCTACGAGCAGTACTTC.